Listed here are 25 T cell receptor beta chains from one sample, sequenced in a study of T cells expressing NK-cell markers (dated by TCRdb to 2019 to 2021). Library creation used 5' RACE. Data came from an Illumina HiSeq 2000. TCRdb reprocessed the reads, so every CDR3 protein sequence counts as one entry and DNA is not shown. The sample table on file contains a few hundred thousand distinct CDR3 sequences. The ten largest clones capture roughly 5.4% of the sample. The sequencing sample was made of blood T cells: a sorted CD56 or NKG2C T cell subset, CD4+ or CD8+ T cells, or bulk PBMC T cells (not recorded which). These TCRs come from a man aged 18-69 years in good health.

The chain joins TRBV6-5 to TRBJ1-1; TCRdb names TRBD1, which stays unverified in the absence of DNA. This CDR3 is built from 14 residues. CDR1 is MNHEY, CDR2 SVGAGI, per germline. The CDR3 is CASSYSLGPTEAFF.

V usage is TRBV27 and J usage is TRBJ2-7; TCRdb picks TRBD1, but there is no DNA to check that call. This CDR3 has 14 residues. From germline, CDR1 is MNHEY and CDR2 SMNVEV (reference sequence). The CDR3 region is CASSARDRGYEQYF.

The chain joins TRBV28 to TRBJ1-3; TCRdb designates TRBD1, a call that cannot be tested without DNA. CDR1 is MDHEN, CDR2 SYDVKM, per germline. The CDR3 length is 16 residues. The CDR3 sequence is CASSRDGTLSGNTIYF.

This chain links TRBV15 with TRBJ2-3; there is no DNA to check the TCRdb D call of TRBD2. Germline V CDR1 and CDR2: LNHNV, YYDKDF (reference sequence). CDR3 length: 17 residues. CDR3 protein: CATSREAGTRRESTQYF.

The CDR3: CASSVTGAGDTQYF. This sequence joins TRBV12-3 or TRBV12-4 and TRBJ2-3; TCRdb's D call, TRBD1, is unchecked because there is no DNA. This CDR3 spans 14 amino acids.

This chain links TRBV12-3 or TRBV12-4 with TRBJ2-1; TCRdb indicates TRBD2, and absent DNA this call remains unverified. This CDR3 comprises 17 residues. CDR3 protein: CASSLSRTSDMFNEQFF.

V is TRBV5-4 and J is TRBJ2-3; TCRdb proposes TRBD1, but this gene call is untestable without DNA. The CDR3 loop spans 19 amino acids. CDR1 and CDR2 from the germline V gene are SGHNT and YYREEE (reference sequence). The CDR3 spells CASSLAQIGGPKSADTQYF.

CDR3 sequence reads: CASSPNRNTGELFF. The chain employs TRBV14 and TRBJ2-2. Per the germline V gene, CDR1 is SGHDN and CDR2 is FVKESK. The CDR3 sequence is 14 residues long.

The gene calls are TRBV7-7 and TRBJ2-5. Germline values: CDR1 SSHAT, CDR2 FNYEAQ (reference sequence). The CDR3 has 14 amino acids. CDR3 sequence reads: CASSLGLGQETQYF.

The gene calls are TRBV7-2 and TRBJ1-2. Germline CDR1 is SGHTA and CDR2 is FQGNSA. The CDR3 has 15 residues. The CDR3 sequence is CASSPSSGEDYGYTF.

V usage is TRBV20-1 and J usage is TRBJ1-2; the D gene TCRdb calls, TRBD1, cannot be checked with no DNA. CDR1 DFQATT and CDR2 SNEGSKA come from the germline V gene (reference sequence). This CDR3 has 13 amino acids. CDR3 in amino acids: CSAIPGTDYGYTF.

The chain has TRBV28 and TRBJ1-1. Per germline, CDR1 MDHEN and CDR2 SYDVKM. This CDR3 is 12 amino acids long. The CDR3 loop reads CASSLSSIGAFF.

This chain's CDR3 is CASSRQNGQGRAGGYTF. V gene TRBV5-6 combines with J gene TRBJ1-2; without DNA, the TCRdb call of TRBD1 cannot be checked. Germline loops: CDR1 SGHDT, CDR2 YYEEEE. This CDR3 spans 17 amino acids.

The rearrangement uses TRBV11-2 and TRBJ2-1; lacking DNA, the TRBD1 call made by TCRdb goes unchecked. Germline CDR1 SGHAT, CDR2 FQNNGV. The CDR3 length is 18 residues. The CDR3 here is CASKPQGAPASSNNEQFF.

V usage is TRBV6-1 and J usage is TRBJ1-4. The germline CDR1 and CDR2 sequences are MNHNS and SASEGT. The CDR3 is made up of 14 amino acids. The CDR3 is CASGKRTTGEKLFF.

The chain is built from TRBV29-1 and TRBJ2-2. CDR3 size: 13 residues. Germline CDR1 SQVTM, CDR2 ANQGSEA. The CDR3 sequence: CSVGTGNTGELFF.

The chain recombines TRBV20-1 with TRBJ2-3; the D gene TCRdb calls, TRBD1, cannot be checked with no DNA. The germline CDR1 and CDR2 sequences are DFQATT and SNEGSKA (reference sequence). The CDR3 runs 16 residues. CDR3 in amino acids: CSATDRRQGITDTQYF.

The rearrangement links TRBV7-2 to TRBJ2-5; the TRBD2 assignment by TCRdb is unverifiable without DNA. The CDR3 length is 14 residues. Germline CDR1 reads SGHTA; CDR2 reads FQGNSA. CDR3 sequence reads: CASSSAGGQETQYF.

V usage is TRBV5-5 and J usage is TRBJ2-2; TCRdb names TRBD1, which stays unverified in the absence of DNA. The CDR3 runs to 16 residues. The germline V gene encodes CDR1 SGHKS and CDR2 YYEKEE (reference sequence). CDR3 sequence reads: CASIVSGRTNTGELFF.

The chain is built from TRBV3-1 and TRBJ1-6; as DNA is missing, the TRBD1 call by TCRdb cannot be tested. CDR1 and CDR2 (germline): LGHDT, YNNKEL (reference sequence). There are 15 residues in the CDR3. CDR3 sequence reads: CASSQDIGAGSPLHF. The whole variable domain, filled in from reference TRBV3-1 and TRBJ1-6, reads DTAVSQTPKYLVTQMGNDKSIKCEQNLGHDTMYWYKQDSKKFLKIMFSYNNKELIINETVPNRFSPKSPDKAHLNLHINSLELGDSAVYFCASSQDIGAGSPLHFGNGTRLTVT.

The chain uses TRBV5-1 and TRBJ2-5; TCRdb selects TRBD2, and the lack of DNA leaves this call unchecked. The CDR3 is 15 residues long. From germline, CDR1 is SGHRS and CDR2 YFSETQ. CDR3 in amino acids: CASSIGRPNQETQYF.

The chain uses TRBV6-1 and TRBJ2-5; without DNA, the TCRdb call of TRBD2 cannot be checked. Germline V CDR1 and CDR2: MNHNS, SASEGT. The CDR3 loop spans 13 amino acids. The CDR3 is CASTGTTKETQYF.

The chain employs TRBV29-1 and TRBJ1-2; TCRdb outputs TRBD1, but without DNA this stays unchecked. The CDR3 sequence is 11 residues long. The germline CDR1 and CDR2 sequences are SQVTM and ANQGSEA. The CDR3 here is CSARTGVGYTF.

This rearrangement joins TRBV4-2 to TRBJ2-1; TCRdb names TRBD2, which stays unverified in the absence of DNA. This CDR3 has 15 amino acids. The germline V gene encodes CDR1 LGHNA and CDR2 YNFKEQ. The CDR3: CASSQVPGGRNEQFF.

This chain connects TRBV30 to TRBJ2-3; TCRdb's D call of TRBD2 is untestable without DNA. The germline V gene has CDR1 GTSNPN and CDR2 SVGIG (reference sequence). This CDR3 is built from 15 residues. The CDR3 sequence: CAWRLAGPLGDTQYF. Variable domain in full (rest from reference TRBV30 and TRBJ2-3): SQTIHQWPATLVQPVGSPLSLECTVEGTSNPNLYWYRQAAGRGLQLLFYSVGIGQISSEVPQNLSASRPQDRQFILSSKKLLLSDSGFYLCAWRLAGPLGDTQYFGPGTRLTVL.